The rows below give T cell receptor beta chains drawn from one sample of a study of early stage breast cancer tumors. Libraries were prepared by immunoSEQ multiplex PCR; TCRdb keeps only in-frame clonotypes and omits some of them. The table shows roughly 5,400 clones, with around 66% occurring only once. Sample: breast tumor tissue. The receptor set was obtained from a person aged 45 to 59 with breast cancer. Each CDR3 is given with its conserved first and last residue. The D gene is left open where the match is weak. Not all rows give a size; the values are once, few, many and, for expanded clones, a class.

j_gene: TRBJ1-4
abundance: .
d_gene: TRBD1
v_gene: TRBV2
CDR3nt: TGTGCCAGCAGTACCGGACAGGGGAGGGAAAAACTGTTTTTT
CDR3aa: CASSTGQGREKLFF

j_gene: TRBJ2-7
abundance: .
d_gene: TRBD2
v_gene: TRBV7-9
CDR3nt: TGTGCCAGCAGCTTAGGGGCTAGCGGGAGAGTTGAGCAGTACTTC
CDR3aa: CASSLGASGRVEQYF

j_gene: TRBJ1-4
abundance: .
d_gene: .
v_gene: TRBV11-2
CDR3nt: TGTGCCAGCAGTCTCCGGGGGGCAGGGAGCGAAAAACTGTTTTTT
CDR3aa: CASSLRGAGSEKLFF

j_gene: TRBJ1-1
abundance: few
d_gene: .
v_gene: TRBV28
CDR3nt: TGTGCCAGCAGTTTCGGCAACACTGAAGCTTTCTTT
CDR3aa: CASSFGNTEAFF

j_gene: TRBJ1-4
abundance: few
d_gene: TRBD1
v_gene: TRBV7-9
CDR3nt: TGTGCCAGCAGCTTCAGCCCTCTAGGGGGCGGCGGTGAAAAACTGTTTTTT
CDR3aa: CASSFSPLGGGGEKLFF

j_gene: TRBJ1-5
abundance: .
d_gene: .
v_gene: TRBV30
CDR3nt: TGTGCCTGGAGTCCCAGATATGGGGGTAGCAATCAGCCCCAGCATTTT
CDR3aa: CAWSPRYGGSNQPQHF

j_gene: TRBJ1-2
abundance: few
d_gene: .
v_gene: TRBV7-9
CDR3nt: TGTGCCAGCAGCTTAGATTTTTGGTCAGGGAACTATGGCTACACCTTC
CDR3aa: CASSLDFWSGNYGYTF

j_gene: TRBJ2-6
abundance: .
d_gene: .
v_gene: TRBV7-9
CDR3nt: TGTGCCAGCAGCCCTGGCGGGGCTGGGGCCAACGTCCTGACTTTC
CDR3aa: CASSPGGAGANVLTF

j_gene: TRBJ1-2
abundance: .
d_gene: .
v_gene: TRBV7-8
CDR3nt: TGTGCCAGCAGCCCCCGCCGGGGGGGCGAATGGAACTATGGCTACACCTTC
CDR3aa: CASSPRRGGEWNYGYTF

j_gene: TRBJ2-3
abundance: .
d_gene: .
v_gene: TRBV7-9
CDR3nt: TGTGCCAGCAGCGTGGACGGATCGCAGTATTTT
CDR3aa: CASSVDGSQYF

j_gene: TRBJ2-1
abundance: .
d_gene: .
v_gene: TRBV27
CDR3nt: TGTGCCAGCAGGGATCCGGGCCCCCGGAATGAGCAGTTCTTC
CDR3aa: CASRDPGPRNEQFF

j_gene: TRBJ1-5
abundance: .
d_gene: .
v_gene: TRBV7-9
CDR3nt: TGTGCCAGCAGAAAGGGGGAGGGCAATCAGCCCCAGCATTTT
CDR3aa: CASRKGEGNQPQHF

j_gene: TRBJ2-5
abundance: .
d_gene: TRBD1
v_gene: TRBV11-2
CDR3nt: TGTGCCAGCAGCCCTTACCCGGGGACAGTTCACCAAGAGACCCAGTACTTC
CDR3aa: CASSPYPGTVHQETQYF

j_gene: TRBJ2-1
abundance: .
d_gene: .
v_gene: TRBV27
CDR3nt: TGTGCCAGCAGTTTATCGAAGAATGAGCAGTTCTTC
CDR3aa: CASSLSKNEQFF

j_gene: TRBJ2-7
abundance: .
d_gene: .
v_gene: TRBV14
CDR3nt: TGTGCCAGCAGCCACAGCTACGAGCAGTACTTC
CDR3aa: CASSHSYEQYF

j_gene: TRBJ1-1
abundance: few
d_gene: .
v_gene: TRBV27
CDR3nt: TGTGCCAGCAGGAGTTACACTGAAGCTTTCTTT
CDR3aa: CASRSYTEAFF

j_gene: TRBJ1-6
abundance: .
d_gene: TRBD1
v_gene: TRBV7-3
CDR3nt: TGTGCCAGCAGCTTACAGGGGGCCAGTAATTCACCCCTCCACTTT
CDR3aa: CASSLQGASNSPLHF

j_gene: TRBJ2-3
abundance: .
d_gene: TRBD2
v_gene: TRBV5-1
CDR3nt: TGCGCCAGCAGCATCATTCCCGGGACTAGCGGGCGCACAGATACGCAGTATTTT
CDR3aa: CASSIIPGTSGRTDTQYF

j_gene: TRBJ2-7
abundance: .
d_gene: .
v_gene: TRBV19
CDR3nt: TGTGCGTCGGGCCGGTCCTACGAGCAGTACTTC
CDR3aa: CASGRSYEQYF

j_gene: TRBJ2-2
abundance: .
d_gene: TRBD2
v_gene: TRBV27
CDR3nt: TGTGCCAGCAGTTTGCTAGCGGGAGACCGGGAGCTGGTTTTT
CDR3aa: CASSLLAGDRELVF

j_gene: TRBJ2-1
abundance: .
d_gene: .
v_gene: TRBV7-9
CDR3nt: TGTGCCAGCAGTCCCCCCGTGGGGTACCTATTTTACAATGAGCAGTTCTTC
CDR3aa: CASSPPVGYLFYNEQFF

j_gene: TRBJ2-2
abundance: .
d_gene: TRBD1
v_gene: TRBV6-1
CDR3nt: TGTGCCAGCAGGCCGGGACAGGGCAACACCGGGGAGCTGTTTTTT
CDR3aa: CASRPGQGNTGELFF

j_gene: TRBJ2-7
abundance: .
d_gene: .
v_gene: TRBV7-2
CDR3nt: TGTGCCAGCAGCTTAGCGGGCACCTCGGGAGTAATGTACGAGCAGTACTTC
CDR3aa: CASSLAGTSGVMYEQYF

j_gene: TRBJ1-5
abundance: .
d_gene: .
v_gene: TRBV28
CDR3nt: TGTGCCAGCAGTTTGTGGGGAACAAGGCATCAGCCCCAGCATTTT
CDR3aa: CASSLWGTRHQPQHF

j_gene: TRBJ1-2
abundance: .
d_gene: TRBD1
v_gene: TRBV27
CDR3nt: TGTGCCAGCAGTTTAGTGGGGACAGGGAGCGTTTCTAACTATGGCTACACCTTC
CDR3aa: CASSLVGTGSVSNYGYTF

j_gene: TRBJ1-1
abundance: few
d_gene: .
v_gene: TRBV2
CDR3nt: TGTGCCAGCGCTCTGGGCCAGAACACTGAAGCTTTCTTT
CDR3aa: CASALGQNTEAFF

j_gene: TRBJ1-1
abundance: once
d_gene: .
v_gene: TRBV5-8
CDR3nt: TGTGCCAGCAGCGAGAGTCAAGCCACAGGGAAAGCTTTCTTT
CDR3aa: CASSESQATGKAFF

j_gene: TRBJ1-1
abundance: .
d_gene: TRBD1
v_gene: TRBV30
CDR3nt: TGTGCCTGGAGTACCGGACAGGGGAACACTGAAGCTTTCTTT
CDR3aa: CAWSTGQGNTEAFF

j_gene: TRBJ2-3
abundance: .
d_gene: TRBD2
v_gene: TRBV4-3
CDR3nt: TGCGCCAGCAGCCATGAATGGACTAGCGGGGTCCCTAGCACAGATACGCAGTATTTT
CDR3aa: CASSHEWTSGVPSTDTQYF

j_gene: TRBJ1-4
abundance: .
d_gene: .
v_gene: TRBV14
CDR3nt: TGTGCCAGCAGCCAAGGTTATAGGGAAGTTGGAGAAAAACTGTTTTTT
CDR3aa: CASSQGYREVGEKLFF

j_gene: TRBJ2-7
abundance: .
d_gene: .
v_gene: TRBV5-6
CDR3nt: TGTGCCAGCAGCTTAGCGGGCGGTTACTCCTACGAGCAGTACTTC
CDR3aa: CASSLAGGYSYEQYF

j_gene: TRBJ2-2
abundance: few
d_gene: TRBD2
v_gene: TRBV28
CDR3nt: TGTGCCAGCAGTTTATCCGGGGGGGTATACACCGGGGAGCTGTTTTTT
CDR3aa: CASSLSGGVYTGELFF

j_gene: TRBJ1-2
abundance: few
d_gene: .
v_gene: TRBV5-4
CDR3nt: TGTGCCAGCAGCCCTGGGGACGGCTATGGCTACACCTTC
CDR3aa: CASSPGDGYGYTF

j_gene: TRBJ2-6
abundance: few
d_gene: .
v_gene: TRBV2
CDR3nt: TGTGCCAGCAGCCCACAAGAGGCTGGGGCCAACGTCCTGACTTTC
CDR3aa: CASSPQEAGANVLTF

j_gene: TRBJ1-1
abundance: few
d_gene: .
v_gene: TRBV5-1
CDR3nt: TGCGCCAGCAGCTTGCAAACAGCGGCTAGTACTGAAGCTTTCTTT
CDR3aa: CASSLQTAASTEAFF

j_gene: TRBJ2-7
abundance: .
d_gene: .
v_gene: TRBV7-2
CDR3nt: TGTGCCAGCAGCTTAGGGCTAGTTTCCGAGCAGTACTTC
CDR3aa: CASSLGLVSEQYF

j_gene: TRBJ2-7
abundance: .
d_gene: TRBD2
v_gene: TRBV11-2
CDR3nt: TGTGCCAGCAGCTCCACCCCTGATAGCGGGGGCCCCCTTTACTACGAGCAGTACTTC
CDR3aa: CASSSTPDSGGPLYYEQYF

j_gene: TRBJ2-2
abundance: few
d_gene: .
v_gene: TRBV7-2
CDR3nt: TGTGCCAGCAGCTTCTTGCACACCGGGGAGCTGTTTTTT
CDR3aa: CASSFLHTGELFF

j_gene: TRBJ2-2
abundance: .
d_gene: .
v_gene: TRBV27
CDR3nt: TGTGCCAGTTTAACAGTGGCCGGGGAGCTGTTTTTT
CDR3aa: CASLTVAGELFF

j_gene: TRBJ1-1
abundance: .
d_gene: .
v_gene: TRBV5-1
CDR3nt: TGCGCCAGCAGCCCGACAGCGGGGAACACTGAAGCTTTCTTT
CDR3aa: CASSPTAGNTEAFF